Described below is a single TCR beta chain sequence and its context. Antigen unknown. A read error may be the cause here, since a much bigger clone is one base away. The use of a sample-barcoded 5' primer and a J-beta primer mix characterized a second PCR of about 6 to 11 cycles. TCRdb analysed the 5' RACE reads with MiXCR anew, one entry per CDR3 protein. This repertoire shows 380,000 or so distinct CDR3 sequences, about 52% found once; its top ten account for 45% to 60%. These data are taken from a study of blood T cells in healthy people across ages. General study results and limits: Unknown CMV status may confound age-related changes in expanded clones. A roughly linear fall in TCR beta diversity per million T cells was seen with increasing age.

The CDR3 runs 12 residues. The germline V gene encodes CDR1 MDHEN and CDR2 SYDVKM. The sequenced material came from blood. The TCR originated in a man in his fifties or sixties in good health. The chain couples TRBV28 to TRBJ1-6; a weak D match, TRBD1 (5 bases). CDR3 loop: CTSWAGQSPLHF. The CDR3, as DNA: TGTACCAGCTGGGCAGGGCAGTCACCCCTCCACTTT.